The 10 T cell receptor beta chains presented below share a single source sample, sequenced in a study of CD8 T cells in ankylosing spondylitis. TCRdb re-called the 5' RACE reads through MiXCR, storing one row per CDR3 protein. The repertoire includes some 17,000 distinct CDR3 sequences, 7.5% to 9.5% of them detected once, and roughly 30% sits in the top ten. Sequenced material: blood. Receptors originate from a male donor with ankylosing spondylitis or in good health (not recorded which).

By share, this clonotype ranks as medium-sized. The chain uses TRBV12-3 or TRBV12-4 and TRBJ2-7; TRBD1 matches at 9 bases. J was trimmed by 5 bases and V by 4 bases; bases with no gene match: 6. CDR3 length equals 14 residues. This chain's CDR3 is CASSSGGQGHEQYF. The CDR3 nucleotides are TGTGCCAGCAGTTCGGGGGGACAGGGCCACGAGCAGTACTTC.

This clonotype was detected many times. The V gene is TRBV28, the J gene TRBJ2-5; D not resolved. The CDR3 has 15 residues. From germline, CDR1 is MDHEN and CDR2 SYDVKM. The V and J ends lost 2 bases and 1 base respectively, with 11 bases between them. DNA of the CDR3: TGTGCCAGCAGTTTAATAGGTCCCATCCAAGAGACCCAGTACTTC. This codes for CASSLIGPIQETQYF.

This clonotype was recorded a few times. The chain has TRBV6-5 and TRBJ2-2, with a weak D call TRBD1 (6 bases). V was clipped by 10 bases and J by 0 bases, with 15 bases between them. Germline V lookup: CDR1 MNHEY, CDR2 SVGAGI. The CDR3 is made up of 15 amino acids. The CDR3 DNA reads TGTGCCACAGGGACGGACAGCGCGAACACCGGGGAGCTGTTTTTT. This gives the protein CATGTDSANTGELFF.

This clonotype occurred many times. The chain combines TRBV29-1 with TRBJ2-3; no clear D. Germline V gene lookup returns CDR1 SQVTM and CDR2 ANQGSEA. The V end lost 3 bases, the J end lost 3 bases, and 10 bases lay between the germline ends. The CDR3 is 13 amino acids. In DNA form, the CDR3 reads TGCAGCGTTGAGGCGTCTTTAACAGATACGCAGTATTTT. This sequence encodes CSVEASLTDTQYF.

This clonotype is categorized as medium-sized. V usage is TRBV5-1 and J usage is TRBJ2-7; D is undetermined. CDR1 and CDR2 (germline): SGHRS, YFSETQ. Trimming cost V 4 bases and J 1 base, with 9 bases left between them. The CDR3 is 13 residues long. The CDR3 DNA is TGCGCCAGCAGCCTGACACCGTCCTACGAGCAGTACTTC. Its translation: CASSLTPSYEQYF.

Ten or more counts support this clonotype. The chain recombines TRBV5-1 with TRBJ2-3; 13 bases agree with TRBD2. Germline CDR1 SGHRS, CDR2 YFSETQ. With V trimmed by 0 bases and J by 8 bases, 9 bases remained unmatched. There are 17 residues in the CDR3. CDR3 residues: CASSLVGLAGVLGTQYF. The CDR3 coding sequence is TGCGCCAGCAGCTTGGTAGGACTAGCGGGAGTCCTCGGTACGCAGTATTTT.

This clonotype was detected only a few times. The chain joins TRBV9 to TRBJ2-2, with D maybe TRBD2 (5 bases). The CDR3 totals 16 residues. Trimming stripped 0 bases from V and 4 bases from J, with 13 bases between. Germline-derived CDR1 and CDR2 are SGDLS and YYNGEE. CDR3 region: CASSVGAGFSTGELFF. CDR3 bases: TGTGCCAGCAGCGTAGGGGCGGGCTTCTCCACCGGGGAGCTGTTTTTT.

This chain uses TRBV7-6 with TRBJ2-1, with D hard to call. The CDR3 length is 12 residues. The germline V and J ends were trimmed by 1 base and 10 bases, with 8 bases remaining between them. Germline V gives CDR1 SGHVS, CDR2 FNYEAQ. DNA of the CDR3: TGTGCCAGCAGCTTAGATTCCTGGGAGCAGTTCTTC. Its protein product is CASSLDSWEQFF.

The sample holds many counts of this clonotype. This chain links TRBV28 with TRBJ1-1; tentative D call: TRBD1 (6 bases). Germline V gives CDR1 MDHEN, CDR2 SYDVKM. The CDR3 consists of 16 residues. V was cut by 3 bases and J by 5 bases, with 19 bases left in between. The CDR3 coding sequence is TGTGCCAGCAGTTTTTTCCGACGCAGGGGTGGTACTGAAGCTTTCTTT. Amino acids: CASSFFRRRGGTEAFF.

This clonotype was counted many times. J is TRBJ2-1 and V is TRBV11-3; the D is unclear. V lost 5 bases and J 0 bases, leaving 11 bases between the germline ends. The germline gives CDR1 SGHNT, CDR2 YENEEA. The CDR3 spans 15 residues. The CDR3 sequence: CASSPRTGSYNEQFF. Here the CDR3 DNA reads TGTGCCAGCAGCCCCCGGACCGGCTCCTACAATGAGCAGTTCTTC. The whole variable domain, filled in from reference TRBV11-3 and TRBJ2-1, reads EAGVVQSPRYKIIEKKQPVAFWCNPISGHNTLYWYLQNLGQGPELLIRYENEEAVDDSQLPKDRFSAERLKGVDSTLKIQPAELGDSAVYLCASSPRTGSYNEQFFGPGTRLTVL.